This T cell receptor beta chain emerged from a study of control samples from healthy donors and cancer patients. The CDR3 loop spans 15 amino acids. Germline V lookup: CDR1 LNHDA, CDR2 SQIVND (reference sequence). V lost 6 bases to trimming and J lost 4 bases, with 16 bases between them. Assay: immunoSEQ multiplex PCR; the TCRdb copy retains only in-frame clones and omits some. The table lists about 140,000 clones, roughly nine tenths of them singletons. The receptor was derived from a woman aged 25 to 45 in good health. The sequenced material came from blood. The rearrangement links TRBV19 to TRBJ2-1, with a weak D call TRBD1 (6 bases). The CDR3 sequence is CASSPTRTVYNEQFF. The CDR3 region has the DNA TGTGCCAGTAGCCCAACCCGGACAGTTTACAATGAGCAGTTCTTC.